The T cell receptor beta chain under discussion was sequenced for a study of control samples from healthy donors and cancer patients. The CDR3 runs to 15 residues. Germline V gene lookup returns CDR1 SEHNR and CDR2 FQNEAQ (reference sequence). The V end was cut by 5 bases, the J end by 0 bases, with 13 bases between. Clones were sequenced by immunoSEQ multiplex PCR, and TCRdb holds only the in-frame ones, with some missing. The sample lists some 94,000 clones, 85% to 90% seen once, with about 10% in the top ten. This chain links TRBV7-9 with TRBJ1-1; D remains unclear. Sequencing was done on a sample of PBMCs. The receptor comes from a woman aged 50 to 65 with colorectal cancer. In DNA, the CDR3 is TGTGCCAGCAGCCCGTCGGTTTCGGTGAACACTGAAGCTTTCTTT. It yields the protein CASSPSVSVNTEAFF.